The rows below give T cell receptor beta chains drawn from one sample of a study of cytomegalovirus exposure and HLA in healthy donors. The assay was immunoSEQ multiplex PCR, and TCRdb's table has in-frame clones only and misses some. The data hold approximately 190,000 clones, with 87% observed a single time. The sequenced sample was PBMCs. These receptors were taken from a man in his thirties or forties in good health and CMV-seronegative. Each CDR3 is given with its conserved first and last residue. The order of the fields is D gene, clone size, J gene, V gene, CDR3 DNA, CDR3 protein. D genes are given only for firm matches. Where a row states a size, it is once, few, many or the class of an expanded clone; other rows omit it.

d_call: NA; clone_size: NA; j_call: TRBJ2-4; v_call: TRBV9; cdr3_nt: TGTGCCAGCAGCGTAGCTCCTGCGAGGAGCATTCAGTACTTC; cdr3_aa: CASSVAPARSIQYF
d_call: TRBD1; clone_size: NA; j_call: TRBJ1-3; v_call: TRBV7-6; cdr3_nt: TGTGCCAGCAGCTTATTTCCCCGACAGGGAAGGGACACCATATATTTT; cdr3_aa: CASSLFPRQGRDTIYF
d_call: NA; clone_size: NA; j_call: TRBJ1-1; v_call: TRBV19; cdr3_nt: TGTGCCAGTAGTATAGGCCAGCGACTTGAAGCTTTCTTT; cdr3_aa: CASSIGQRLEAFF
d_call: TRBD1; clone_size: NA; j_call: TRBJ1-1; v_call: TRBV5-1; cdr3_nt: TGCGCCAGCAGCTTCATCTCGGACAGGGTCCGAACTGCTTTCTTT; cdr3_aa: CASSFISDRVRTAFF
d_call: NA; clone_size: NA; j_call: TRBJ1-2; v_call: TRBV6-1; cdr3_nt: TGTGCCAGCAGTGAAGTTAGGGGGACCCACTATGGCTACACCTTC; cdr3_aa: CASSEVRGTHYGYTF
d_call: NA; clone_size: NA; j_call: TRBJ1-6; v_call: TRBV28; cdr3_nt: TGTGCCAGCAGTACGACAGGAAATTCACCCCTCCACTTT; cdr3_aa: CASSTTGNSPLHF
d_call: TRBD2; clone_size: NA; j_call: TRBJ2-3; v_call: TRBV10-2; cdr3_nt: TGCGCCAGCAGTGTCCGGCAGCGGCTAGCGGGCACAGATACGCAGTATTTT; cdr3_aa: CASSVRQRLAGTDTQYF
d_call: TRBD1; clone_size: NA; j_call: TRBJ1-3; v_call: TRBV11-2; cdr3_nt: TGTGCCAGCAGCTCGGGACAGGACTCTGGAAACACCATATATTTT; cdr3_aa: CASSSGQDSGNTIYF
d_call: NA; clone_size: NA; j_call: TRBJ2-7; v_call: TRBV19; cdr3_nt: TGTGCCAGTAGTATAGGCCCAGGGGTTTACGAGCAGTACTTC; cdr3_aa: CASSIGPGVYEQYF
d_call: NA; clone_size: NA; j_call: TRBJ2-7; v_call: TRBV7-9; cdr3_nt: TGTGCCAGCAGCCCCCCGACAGGTCAAAGGCGTTACGAGCAGTACTTC; cdr3_aa: CASSPPTGQRRYEQYF
d_call: NA; clone_size: NA; j_call: TRBJ2-5; v_call: TRBV6-1; cdr3_nt: TGTGCCAGCAGTGAACTGAGAGGAATGGAGACCCAGTACTTC; cdr3_aa: CASSELRGMETQYF
d_call: TRBD2; clone_size: NA; j_call: TRBJ2-1; v_call: TRBV7-8; cdr3_nt: TGTGCCAGCAGCTTATTGGGTCGGACTAGTTACAATGAGCAGTTCTTC; cdr3_aa: CASSLLGRTSYNEQFF
d_call: TRBD1; clone_size: NA; j_call: TRBJ1-2; v_call: TRBV28; cdr3_nt: TGTGCCAGTGAGACAGGGGTGGACTATGGCTACACCTTC; cdr3_aa: CASETGVDYGYTF
d_call: TRBD2; clone_size: NA; j_call: TRBJ2-1; v_call: TRBV6-5; cdr3_nt: TGTGCCAGCAAGACTAGCGGGGGGGCGGGGGAGCAGTTCTTC; cdr3_aa: CASKTSGGAGEQFF
d_call: NA; clone_size: NA; j_call: TRBJ2-4; v_call: TRBV28; cdr3_nt: TGTGCCAGCAGTTCTCAGAGGGTCGACAGCGGGTATTCTCAGTACTTC; cdr3_aa: CASSSQRVDSGYSQYF
d_call: NA; clone_size: NA; j_call: TRBJ1-2; v_call: TRBV4-2; cdr3_nt: TGTGCCAGCAGCCCCGACACTGCCAATGGCTACACCTTC; cdr3_aa: CASSPDTANGYTF
d_call: TRBD1; clone_size: NA; j_call: TRBJ2-1; v_call: TRBV6-1; cdr3_nt: TGTGCCAGCAGTCCCGGGACAGGGTATGATGAGCAGTTCTTC; cdr3_aa: CASSPGTGYDEQFF
d_call: TRBD2; clone_size: once; j_call: TRBJ2-3; v_call: TRBV5-1; cdr3_nt: TGCGCCAGCAGCTCGGGACTAGCGGGAGTTACAGATACGCAGTATTTT; cdr3_aa: CASSSGLAGVTDTQYF
d_call: NA; clone_size: once; j_call: TRBJ2-7; v_call: TRBV6-1; cdr3_nt: TGTGCCAGCAGGGCAGGGACAAGCTACGAGCAGTACTTC; cdr3_aa: CASRAGTSYEQYF
d_call: NA; clone_size: NA; j_call: TRBJ2-7; v_call: TRBV5-1; cdr3_nt: TGCGCCAGCAGCTTGCGGGAAGAGTACGAGCAGTACTTC; cdr3_aa: CASSLREEYEQYF
d_call: TRBD1; clone_size: NA; j_call: TRBJ1-2; v_call: TRBV4-1; cdr3_nt: TGCGCCAGCAGGGGACAGGGGGTCGATGGCTACACCTTC; cdr3_aa: CASRGQGVDGYTF
d_call: NA; clone_size: NA; j_call: TRBJ2-6; v_call: TRBV19; cdr3_nt: TGTGCCAGTAGTTCGCAGGGCTCTGGGGCCAACGGCCTGACTTTC; cdr3_aa: CASSSQGSGANGLTF
d_call: NA; clone_size: NA; j_call: TRBJ2-1; v_call: TRBV27; cdr3_nt: TGTGCCAGCAGTTTAGAGACAGGCGGCAATGAGCAGTTCTTC; cdr3_aa: CASSLETGGNEQFF
d_call: NA; clone_size: NA; j_call: TRBJ2-4; v_call: TRBV5-1; cdr3_nt: TGCGCCAGCATGCCTACAGGGATCGGCGAAAACAGTCAGTACTTC; cdr3_aa: CASMPTGIGENSQYF
d_call: TRBD1; clone_size: NA; j_call: TRBJ2-3; v_call: TRBV18; cdr3_nt: TGTGCCAGCTCACCGACAGGGCCCGGAGATACGCAGTATTTT; cdr3_aa: CASSPTGPGDTQYF
d_call: NA; clone_size: once; j_call: TRBJ2-2; v_call: TRBV5-1; cdr3_nt: TGCGCCAGCAGCTTGGTGGCGGGATCGAACACCGGGGAGCTGTTTTTT; cdr3_aa: CASSLVAGSNTGELFF